The rows below give T cell receptor beta chains drawn from one sample of a study of blood T cell repertoires in COVID-19. The table came from immunoSEQ multiplex PCR; TCRdb's copy has only in-frame clones and leaves some out. The sample holds just over 650,000 clones; approximately 90% are singletons and the top ten take 0.2% to 0.3%. The specimen sequenced was peripheral blood. Receptor source: a woman aged 18-35 years with acute or convalescent COVID-19. Both conserved end residues are part of each CDR3. D genes are given only for firm matches. Clone size, where shown, is once, few, many, or a class for clones that have expanded.

v_call	d_call	clone_size	j_call	cdr3_nt	cdr3_aa
TRBV19	.	.	TRBJ1-2	TGTGCCAGTAGTACCCTTACAGGGAGAGGTAACTATGGCTACACCTTC	CASSTLTGRGNYGYTF
TRBV30	TRBD1	.	TRBJ2-7	TGTGCCTGGGCGACAGGGACCTACTACGAGCAGTACTTC	CAWATGTYYEQYF
TRBV4-3	TRBD1	.	TRBJ2-7	TGCGCCAGCAGCCAAGCCTCCGGGACAGGGACGAACGAGCAGTACTTC	CASSQASGTGTNEQYF
TRBV5-5	TRBD1	once	TRBJ1-1	TGTGCCAGCAGCTTGGGGGACAGGGGGAGGAACACTGAAGCTTTCTTT	CASSLGDRGRNTEAFF
TRBV19	.	.	TRBJ2-7	TGTGCCAGTAGTATAGTTCAGGGATCCGAGCAGTACTTC	CASSIVQGSEQYF
TRBV4-1	.	.	TRBJ2-7	TGCGCCAGCAGCCAAGTTGGAGACTACGAGCAGTACTTC	CASSQVGDYEQYF
TRBV27	TRBD1	once	TRBJ2-7	TGTGCCAGCGCACAGGACAGGGGCTACGAGCAGTACTTC	CASAQDRGYEQYF
TRBV5-1	.	few	TRBJ2-7	TGCGCCAGCAGCTTGGGGGCAGGGGCCGAGCAGTACTTC	CASSLGAGAEQYF
TRBV27	TRBD1	.	TRBJ1-5	TGTGCCAGCAGTTTATCGGGACAGGGAGGAGGTCAGCCCCAGCATTTT	CASSLSGQGGGQPQHF
TRBV12-3/TRBV12-4	.	.	TRBJ2-1	TGTGCCAGCCGGGGGTCGAACAATGAGCAGTTCTTC	CASRGSNNEQFF
TRBV9	TRBD2	.	TRBJ2-3	TGTGCCAGCAGCGGAGGCAACAGCGGGGGGACAGATACGCAGTATTTT	CASSGGNSGGTDTQYF
TRBV11-2	.	.	TRBJ1-1	TGTGCCAGCAGCTCCCAGGGGATGAACACTGAAGCTTTCTTT	CASSSQGMNTEAFF
TRBV4-3	.	.	TRBJ1-2	TGCGCCAGCAGCCAAGATAAAGACTCATTCTATGGCTACACCTTC	CASSQDKDSFYGYTF
TRBV11-1	.	.	TRBJ1-2	TGTGCCAGCAGCTTAGGCCAGGGCTATGGCTACACCTTC	CASSLGQGYGYTF
TRBV5-1	TRBD1	once	TRBJ1-3	TGCGCCAGCAGCTCAGACGGACAGGCTAGGAACACCATATATTTT	CASSSDGQARNTIYF
TRBV7-3	.	many	TRBJ2-3	TGTGCCAGCAGCATAGCAGGGAGTGCGGGGGATACGCAGTATTTT	CASSIAGSAGDTQYF
TRBV11-2	.	.	TRBJ2-3	TGTGCCAGCAGCTTATTGGCGGGGGCTGAAACAGATACGCAGTATTTT	CASSLLAGAETDTQYF
TRBV3-1/TRBV3-2	.	.	TRBJ1-2	TGTGCCAGCAGCCTGGGACTGGGGGGGGGCTACACCTTC	CASSLGLGGGYTF
TRBV4-1	.	.	TRBJ1-1	TGCGCCAGCAGCCGAGACAGTGGGAACACTGAAGCTTTCTTT	CASSRDSGNTEAFF
TRBV7-8	.	.	TRBJ1-1	TGTGCCAGCAGCCGGGCGAGGGTTCGGGCTTTCTTT	CASSRARVRAFF
TRBV7-2	.	.	TRBJ2-7	TGTGCCAGCAGCTCGACCGGGTCGGGCTACGAGCAGTACTTC	CASSSTGSGYEQYF
TRBV4-3	TRBD1	.	TRBJ1-2	TGCGCCAGCAGCCAAGTGGTTGGACAGGGGGCTGGGGGCTACACCTTC	CASSQVVGQGAGGYTF
TRBV5-8	TRBD1	.	TRBJ1-2	TGTGCCAGCAGCAGGGACAGGGCCTATGGCTACACCTTC	CASSRDRAYGYTF
TRBV6-4	.	.	TRBJ2-4	TGTGCCAGCAGTGACGACAGTATCGGCATTCAGTACTTC	CASSDDSIGIQYF
TRBV9	TRBD2	.	TRBJ2-3	TGTGCCAGCAGCGTATCGGGGGGGCCGGCAGATACGCAGTATTTT	CASSVSGGPADTQYF
TRBV28	TRBD1	.	TRBJ1-4	TGTGCCAGCAGTTTAGAGGGCCAGGGGGCAAGAGAAAAACTGTTTTTT	CASSLEGQGAREKLFF
TRBV11-2	.	.	TRBJ1-2	TGTGCCAGCAGCACCGGACAGTACTATGGCTACACCTTC	CASSTGQYYGYTF
TRBV30	TRBD1	once	TRBJ2-7	TGTGCCTGGAGAGTAGACAGGGGGCCCGGCTACGAGCAGTACTTC	CAWRVDRGPGYEQYF
TRBV5-1	TRBD1	.	TRBJ2-7	TGCGCCAGCAGCTTCGCGGGACAGGGGACCTACGAGCAGTACTTC	CASSFAGQGTYEQYF
TRBV7-9	.	.	TRBJ1-2	TGTGCCAGCAGCCTACGGGGAAAAGACTATGGCTACACCTTC	CASSLRGKDYGYTF
TRBV28	.	.	TRBJ1-1	TGTGCCAGCAGTTTAACGGTGGTCAACACTGAAGCTTTCTTT	CASSLTVVNTEAFF
TRBV18	.	.	TRBJ1-1	TGTGCCAGCTCACCCGCTTGGGGGGACACTGAAGCTTTCTTT	CASSPAWGDTEAFF
TRBV18	TRBD1	.	TRBJ1-5	TGTGCCAGCTCACCTGGGACAGGGGGCAAGTTAAAACAGCCCCAGCATTTT	CASSPGTGGKLKQPQHF
TRBV29-1	.	.	TRBJ1-1	TGCAGCGGCGGGGGGGGCAGAGGGAACACTGAAGCTTTCTTT	CSGGGGRGNTEAFF
TRBV7-2	.	.	TRBJ1-5	TGTGCCAGCAGCTTAGCCTATAGCAATCAGCCCCAGCATTTT	CASSLAYSNQPQHF
TRBV5-1	TRBD1	.	TRBJ1-1	TGCGCCAGCAGCTCGCTCAGGGGACAGGGGGTTGTGAGAAACACTGAAGCTTTCTTT	CASSSLRGQGVVRNTEAFF
TRBV6-2/TRBV6-3	.	.	TRBJ2-7	TGTGCCAGCAGTTACTCAGTCTTTCGGGTCTACGAGCAGTACTTC	CASSYSVFRVYEQYF
TRBV11-3	.	.	TRBJ1-1	TGTGCCAGCAGCCTTAGGGGGGGGGTCACTGAAGCTTTCTTT	CASSLRGGVTEAFF
TRBV11-2	TRBD2	.	TRBJ2-1	TGTGCCAGCAGCTTAGCTAGCGGGGGCCCCTACAATGAGCAGTTCTTC	CASSLASGGPYNEQFF
TRBV12-3/TRBV12-4	.	few	TRBJ1-2	TGTGCCAGCAGTTTCGGTGAGAACTATGGCTACACCTTC	CASSFGENYGYTF
TRBV27	TRBD1	.	TRBJ2-1	TGTGCCAGCAGTTTCGACAGGGGAACAATCAATGAGCAGTTCTTC	CASSFDRGTINEQFF
TRBV6-2/TRBV6-3	.	.	TRBJ1-5	TGTGCCAGCAGTAGCCTAGGACAATCTTGGAGACAGCCCCAGCATTTT	CASSSLGQSWRQPQHF
TRBV5-1	.	.	TRBJ2-1	TGCGCCAGCAGCTTAGAAGCCGCGCAGGGGTTGTCTGACAATGAGCAGTTCTTC	CASSLEAAQGLSDNEQFF
TRBV6-5	.	.	TRBJ1-5	TGTGCCAGCAGCGACGGGTCCGGGGGGAATCAGCCCCAGCATTTT	CASSDGSGGNQPQHF
TRBV6-5	.	.	TRBJ1-1	TGTGCCAGCAGACGAGACAGTGGCGCTGAAGCTTTCTTT	CASRRDSGAEAFF
TRBV7-8	TRBD1	once	TRBJ1-5	TGTGCCAGCAGCGACTCAGGGGGTTACAATCAGCCCCAGCATTTT	CASSDSGGYNQPQHF
TRBV7-9	.	.	TRBJ1-1	TGTGCCAGCAGCTTAGTATCGGGTCAGATGAACACTGAAGCTTTCTTT	CASSLVSGQMNTEAFF